The clone carrying this TCR beta chain was seen a few times. This entry is derived from a study of blood T cells in healthy people across ages. Trimming took 2 bases from V and 1 from J; bases not matched to a gene: 5. CDR3 length: 16 amino acids. The germline gives CDR1 ENHRY, CDR2 SYGVKD. At least 6 million PBMCs were isolated per sample. Together with a sample-barcoded 5' primer, a J-beta primer mix was included in a second PCR lasting about 6 to 11 cycles. Each cDNA was tagged by a template-switch adaptor containing 12 random nucleotides. MiXCR, run by TCRdb on the 5' RACE reads, gives a single entry per CDR3 protein. Seen here are some 900,000 distinct CDR3 sequences, around 48% observed once, and the top ten hold 13%.

V usage is TRBV10-3 and J usage is TRBJ2-5; 9 bases line up with TRBD2. This receptor was identified in a man aged 25-45 years in good health. Sequencing used blood. Here the CDR3 reads CAISEMLSGGQETQYF. CDR3 bases: TGTGCCATCAGTGAGATGCTTAGCGGGGGCCAAGAGACCCAGTACTTC.